This TCR beta chain appears in the sequencing data of a study of vaccination effects on CD4 cells after COVID-19. Sequencing in the ViraFEST assay came after antigen-specific CD4+ T cells had been expanded with viral peptide pools, which were used to stimulate PBMC. Isolation of CD4+ T cells took place after about nine days of culture. Participants were vaccinated with two doses of either the BNT162b2 or mRNA-1273 vaccine. Among the vaccine recipients, none had a prior SARS-CoV-2 infection, and nucleocapsid antibodies were negative. Every well got 1.5 million to 2.5 million PBMC, which were grown with 8.5 to 10 IU/ml IL-2 and about 9.7 ug/ml peptides. Profiled with immunoSEQ multiplex PCR; TCRdb holds only in-frame clones, not every one. Counted here are about 13,000 clones, over 60% occurring once; the ten biggest clones make up 9.9%. The sample holds one count of this clone. Its specificity is unknown.

CDR3 length equals 11 residues. Germline CDR1 and CDR2: MDHEN and SYDVKM. V was shortened by 6 bases and J by 8 bases, with 10 bases between the two germline ends. The genes are TRBV28 and TRBJ1-2; D possibly corresponds to TRBD1 (5 bases). This receptor was obtained from a human donor who received a COVID-19 vaccine. This specimen was CD4+ T cells from PBMCs cultured with SARS-CoV-2 spike peptides, taken after COVID-19 vaccination. The CDR3 loop is CASRSRGGYTF. The CDR3 DNA reads as TGTGCCAGCAGGTCAAGGGGAGGCTACACCTTC.